Below, one T cell receptor beta chain is given with its context. The data stem from a study of T cell changes during pregnancy in multiple sclerosis. V was pared by 7 bases and J by 7 bases, with 16 bases of the junction left unmatched. This CDR3 spans 16 amino acids. Per the germline V gene, CDR1 is MDHEN and CDR2 is SYDVKM. Sequenced by immunoSEQ multiplex PCR; TCRdb stores in-frame clones only, minus some. This sample has fewer than 140,000 clones; 85% to 95% occur once, and the top ten carry around 1.5%. This sample comprised peripheral blood, obtained after pregnancy. The chain recombines TRBV28 with TRBJ1-2; 9 bases agree with TRBD1. The TCR comes from a female donor with multiple sclerosis, enrolled in a pregnancy study. The CDR3, as DNA: TGTGCCAGCACTGGGGGCTACAGGGGGCTATCCGGTGGCTACACCTTC. Translation: CASTGGYRGLSGGYTF.